The entry that follows covers one TCR beta chain sequence. The antigen is not known. This CDR3 comprises 13 residues. CDR1 LNHNV and CDR2 YYDKDF come from the germline V gene (reference sequence). Between the trimmed V and J ends, which lost 3 bases and 8 bases, there was a span of 10 bases. The data are from a study of cytomegalovirus exposure and HLA in healthy donors. Study overall: Earlier results showed roughly 120 million unique TCR beta sequences derived from some 190 million T cells.

The PCR employed 60 Vbeta primers together with 13 Jbeta primers. Here immunoSEQ multiplex PCR was the method, and the copy in TCRdb shows in-frame clones only, minus some. The sample contains over 150,000 clones, about four fifths of which appear only once. Study results and limitations: A later analysis found most CMV-associated TCR beta chains apparently HLA-restricted. According to an earlier analysis, most TCR beta V segments yielded productive rearrangements about 90% or about 30% of the time.

The receptor comes from a girl between 5 and 17 years old in good health and CMV-seropositive. The sequencing sample was made of PBMCs. The V call is TRBV15, the J call TRBJ1-4; D may be TRBD1 (5 bases). Here the CDR3 DNA reads TGTGCCACCAGCAGGGGGGGTTCGGAAAAACTGTTTTTT. Its protein product is CATSRGGSEKLFF. Full variable domain (rest looked up from reference TRBV15 and TRBJ1-4): DAMVIQNPRYQVTQFGKPVTLSCSQTLNHNVMYWYQQKSSQAPKLLFHYYDKDFNNEADTPDNFQSRRPNTSFCFLDIRSPGLGDTAMYLCATSRGGSEKLFFGSGTQLSVL.